The rows below give T cell receptor beta chains drawn from one sample of a study of monozygotic twins with inflammatory bowel disease. TCRdb re-called the 5' RACE reads and catalogs CDR3 proteins one per entry, DNA excluded. The repertoire table contains 190,000 or so distinct CDR3 sequences. Sequenced material: blood. The receptors shown here come from a human donor with ulcerative colitis or Crohn's disease, or a healthy co-twin of an affected twin (not recorded which). The CDR3 runs from the conserved cysteine through the conserved F or W. Each record gives: V gene, J gene, CDR3 protein.

TRBV10-2	TRBJ2-5	CASSEELETQYF
TRBV5-6	TRBJ1-1	CASSSGGFRDTEAFF
TRBV11-1	TRBJ2-7	CASSGVYSTLRSSYEQYF
TRBV20-1	TRBJ1-3	CSGRDRDHTIYF
TRBV11-2	TRBJ2-3	CASSLNRGGDTQYF
TRBV28	TRBJ2-1	CASTAGGSSYNEQFF
TRBV18	TRBJ2-7	CASSPPSQWPTQQYF
TRBV11-1	TRBJ2-1	CASRPPAGTGRTYNEQFF
TRBV29-1	TRBJ2-7	CSASTVGYEQYF
TRBV4-1	TRBJ1-4	CASSLSYRGGEKLFF
TRBV7-9	TRBJ1-1	CASSLDERGTEAFF
TRBV6-1	TRBJ1-6	CASSRLRAGGSPLHF
TRBV14	TRBJ1-2	CASSQVMGIRSYGYTF
TRBV5-1	TRBJ2-7	CASSLSVQGRQGSYEQYF
TRBV18	TRBJ2-3	CASSPPARGSTDTQYF